This T cell receptor (beta chain) comes out of a study of identical twins. MiXCR, applied by TCRdb to the 5' RACE reads, yields one record per CDR3 protein. The table shows under 300,000 distinct CDR3 sequences, with 6.5% to 8% occurring only once. The sample was also reused in another study, on T cells expressing NK-cell markers. From that report: One of the eight sequenced donors was seronegative, whereas the other seven were HCMV-seropositive. Restriction of the sorted population to alpha-beta TCR T cells was achieved in several experiments with an anti-gamma-delta TCR antibody. In a few donors, dominant clonotypes made up 28.3-60.1% of CD3+CD56-NKG2C+ cells.

Sequenced input: CD8+ T cells sorted from blood. The receptor comes from a woman under 30 in good health.

The CDR3 bases are TGCAGTGCTAGAGATAGCGGGGGGGCCTGGGATGAGCAGTTCTTC. Protein sequence: CSARDSGGAWDEQFF. The V and J genes are TRBV20-1 and TRBJ2-1; 11 bases fit TRBD2. This CDR3 has 15 amino acids. Germline values: CDR1 DFQATT, CDR2 SNEGSKA (reference sequence). The V segment lost 0 bases and the J segment 8 bases; nucleotides outside the gene matches: 6.